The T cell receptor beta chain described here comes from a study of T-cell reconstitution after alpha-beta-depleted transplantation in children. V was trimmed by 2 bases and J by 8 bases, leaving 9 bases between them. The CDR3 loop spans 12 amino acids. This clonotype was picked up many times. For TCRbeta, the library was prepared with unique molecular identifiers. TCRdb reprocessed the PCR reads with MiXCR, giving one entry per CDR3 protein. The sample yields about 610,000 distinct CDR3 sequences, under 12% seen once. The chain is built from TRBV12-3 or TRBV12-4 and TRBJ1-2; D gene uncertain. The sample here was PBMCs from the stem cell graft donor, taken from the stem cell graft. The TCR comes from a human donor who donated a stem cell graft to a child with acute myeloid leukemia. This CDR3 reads CASSLLVGGYTF. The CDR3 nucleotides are TGTGCCAGCAGTTTACTGGTGGGAGGCTACACCTTC.